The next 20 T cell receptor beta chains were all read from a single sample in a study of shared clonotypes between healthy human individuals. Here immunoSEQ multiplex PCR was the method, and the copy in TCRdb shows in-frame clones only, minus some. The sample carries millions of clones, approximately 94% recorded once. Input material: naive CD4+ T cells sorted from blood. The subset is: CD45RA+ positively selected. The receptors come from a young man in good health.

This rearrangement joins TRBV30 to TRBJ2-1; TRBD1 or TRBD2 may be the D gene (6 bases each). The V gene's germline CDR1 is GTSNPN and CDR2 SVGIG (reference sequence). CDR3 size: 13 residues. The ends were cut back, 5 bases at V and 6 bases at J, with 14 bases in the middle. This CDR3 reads CAWGGTTGNEQFF. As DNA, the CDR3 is TGTGCCTGGGGGGGGACAACAGGCAATGAGCAGTTCTTC.

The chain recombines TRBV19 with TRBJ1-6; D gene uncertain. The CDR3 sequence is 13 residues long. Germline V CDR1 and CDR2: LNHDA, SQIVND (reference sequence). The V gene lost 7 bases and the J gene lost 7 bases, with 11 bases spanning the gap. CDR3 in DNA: TGTGCCAGTACCGACATTTTCAATTCACCCCTCCACTTT. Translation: CASTDIFNSPLHF.

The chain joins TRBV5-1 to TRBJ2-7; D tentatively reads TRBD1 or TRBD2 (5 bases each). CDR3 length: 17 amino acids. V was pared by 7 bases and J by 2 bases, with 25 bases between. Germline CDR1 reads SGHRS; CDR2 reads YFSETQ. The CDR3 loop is CASGPQPLQEVPYEQYF. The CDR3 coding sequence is TGCGCCAGCGGGCCCCAACCACTACAGGAGGTACCCTACGAGCAGTACTTC.

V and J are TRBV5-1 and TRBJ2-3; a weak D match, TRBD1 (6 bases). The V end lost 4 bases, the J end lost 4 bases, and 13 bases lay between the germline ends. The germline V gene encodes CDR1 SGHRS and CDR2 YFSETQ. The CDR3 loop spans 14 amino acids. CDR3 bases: TGCGCCAGCAGCCCTTTAGGGGGAGCAGATACGCAGTATTTT. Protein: CASSPLGGADTQYF. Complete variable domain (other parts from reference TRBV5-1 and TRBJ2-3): KAGVTQTPRYLIKTRGQQVTLSCSPISGHRSVSWYQQTPGQGLQFLFEYFSETQRNKGNFPGRFSGRQFSNSRSEMNVSTLELGDSALYLCASSPLGGADTQYFGPGTRLTVL.

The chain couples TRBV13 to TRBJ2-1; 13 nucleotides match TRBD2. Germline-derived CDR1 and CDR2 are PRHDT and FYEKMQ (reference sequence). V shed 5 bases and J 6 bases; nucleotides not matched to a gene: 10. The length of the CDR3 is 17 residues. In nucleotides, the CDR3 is TGTGCCAGCAGCCCAAGGACTAGCGGGAGTTGGCCCAATGAGCAGTTCTTC. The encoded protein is CASSPRTSGSWPNEQFF.

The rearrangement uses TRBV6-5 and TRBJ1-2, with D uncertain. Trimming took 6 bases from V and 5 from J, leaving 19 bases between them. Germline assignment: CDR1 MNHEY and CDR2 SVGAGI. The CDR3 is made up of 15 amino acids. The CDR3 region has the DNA TGTGCCAGCAGATCTCCCCCGAGACATGGGTATGGCTACACCTTC. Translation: CASRSPPRHGYGYTF.

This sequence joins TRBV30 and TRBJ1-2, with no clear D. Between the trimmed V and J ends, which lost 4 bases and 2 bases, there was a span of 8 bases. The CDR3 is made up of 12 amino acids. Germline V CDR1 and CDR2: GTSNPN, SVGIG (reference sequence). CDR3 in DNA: TGTGCCTGGACGGATACAAACTATGGCTACACCTTC. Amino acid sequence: CAWTDTNYGYTF. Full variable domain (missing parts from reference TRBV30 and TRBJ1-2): SQTIHQWPATLVQPVGSPLSLECTVEGTSNPNLYWYRQAAGRGLQLLFYSVGIGQISSEVPQNLSASRPQDRQFILSSKKLLLSDSGFYLCAWTDTNYGYTFGSGTRLTVV.

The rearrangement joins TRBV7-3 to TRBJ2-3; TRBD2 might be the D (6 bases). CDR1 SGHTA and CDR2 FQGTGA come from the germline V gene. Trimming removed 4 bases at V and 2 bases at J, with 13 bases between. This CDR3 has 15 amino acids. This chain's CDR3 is CASSWGTGVTDTQYF. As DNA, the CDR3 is TGTGCCAGCAGCTGGGGGACTGGGGTCACAGATACGCAGTATTTT.

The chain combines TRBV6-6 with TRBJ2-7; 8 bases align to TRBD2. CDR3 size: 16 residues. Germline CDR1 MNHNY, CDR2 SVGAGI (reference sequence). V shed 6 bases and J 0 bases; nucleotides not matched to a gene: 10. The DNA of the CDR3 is TGTGCCAGCAGACCTCCCGGAGCGGGGGTCTCCTACGAGCAGTACTTC. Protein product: CASRPPGAGVSYEQYF.

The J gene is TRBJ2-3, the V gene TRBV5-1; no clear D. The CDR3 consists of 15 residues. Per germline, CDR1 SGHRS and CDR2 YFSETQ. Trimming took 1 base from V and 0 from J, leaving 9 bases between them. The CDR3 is CASSLLSQSTDTQYF. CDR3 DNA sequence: TGCGCCAGCAGCTTGCTCTCACAGAGCACAGATACGCAGTATTTT. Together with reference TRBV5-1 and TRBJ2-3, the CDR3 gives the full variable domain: KAGVTQTPRYLIKTRGQQVTLSCSPISGHRSVSWYQQTPGQGLQFLFEYFSETQRNKGNFPGRFSGRQFSNSRSEMNVSTLELGDSALYLCASSLLSQSTDTQYFGPGTRLTVL.

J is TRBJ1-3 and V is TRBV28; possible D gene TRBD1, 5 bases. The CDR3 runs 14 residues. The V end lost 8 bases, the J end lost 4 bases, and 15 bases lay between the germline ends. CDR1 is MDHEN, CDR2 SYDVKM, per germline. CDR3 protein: CASSSPDSGNTIYF. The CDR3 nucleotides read TGTGCCAGCTCCTCCCCCGACAGCGGAAACACCATATATTTT.

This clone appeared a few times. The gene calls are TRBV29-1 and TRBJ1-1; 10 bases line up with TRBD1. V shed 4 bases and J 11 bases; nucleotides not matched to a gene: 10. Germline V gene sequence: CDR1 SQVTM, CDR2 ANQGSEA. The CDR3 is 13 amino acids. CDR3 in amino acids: CSVGGQGRVDAFF. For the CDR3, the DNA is TGCAGCGTTGGGGGACAGGGGAGGGTGGACGCTTTCTTT.

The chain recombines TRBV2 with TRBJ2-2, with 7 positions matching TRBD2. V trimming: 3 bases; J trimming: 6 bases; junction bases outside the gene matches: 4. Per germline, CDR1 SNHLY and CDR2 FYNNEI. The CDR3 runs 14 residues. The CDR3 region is CASSERESPGELFF. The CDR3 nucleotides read TGTGCCAGCAGTGAGCGGGAGAGTCCCGGGGAGCTGTTTTTT. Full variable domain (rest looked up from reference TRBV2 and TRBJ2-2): EPEVTQTPSHQVTQMGQEVILRCVPISNHLYFYWYRQILGQKVEFLVSFYNNEISEKSEIFDDQFSVERPDGSNFTLKIRSTKLEDSAMYFCASSERESPGELFFGEGSRLTVL.

CDR3 in DNA: TGCGCCAGCAGAGGACAGCAGCTTCTTAGCACAGATACGCAGTATTTT. It specifies CASRGQQLLSTDTQYF. This chain links TRBV10-2 with TRBJ2-3, with TRBD1 as a possible D gene (6 bases). The germline CDR1 and CDR2 sequences are WSHSY and SAAADI. V was clipped by 6 bases and J by 0 bases, with 16 bases between them. CDR3 size: 16 residues.

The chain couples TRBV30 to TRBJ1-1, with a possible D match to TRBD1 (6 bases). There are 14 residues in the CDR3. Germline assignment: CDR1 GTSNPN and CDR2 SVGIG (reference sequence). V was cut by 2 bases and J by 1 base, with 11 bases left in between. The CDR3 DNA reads TGTGCCTGGAGTAGCAACAGGGCGAACACTGAAGCTTTCTTT. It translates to CAWSSNRANTEAFF.

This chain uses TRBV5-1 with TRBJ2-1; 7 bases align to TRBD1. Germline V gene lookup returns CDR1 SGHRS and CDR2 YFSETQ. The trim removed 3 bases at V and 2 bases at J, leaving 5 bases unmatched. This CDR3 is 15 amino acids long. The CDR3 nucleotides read TGCGCCAGCAGCTCGGCCGGGACAGCCTACAATGAGCAGTTCTTC. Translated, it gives CASSSAGTAYNEQFF.

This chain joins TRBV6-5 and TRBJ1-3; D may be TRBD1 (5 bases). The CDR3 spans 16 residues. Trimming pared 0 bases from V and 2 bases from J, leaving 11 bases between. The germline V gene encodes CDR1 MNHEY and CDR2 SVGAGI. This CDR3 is CASSYSIRGTGNTIYF. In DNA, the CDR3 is TGTGCCAGCAGTTACTCGATCCGGGGGACTGGAAACACCATATATTTT.

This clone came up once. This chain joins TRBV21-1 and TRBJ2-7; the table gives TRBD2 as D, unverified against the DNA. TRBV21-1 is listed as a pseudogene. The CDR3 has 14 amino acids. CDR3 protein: CASRLGSSPYEQYF. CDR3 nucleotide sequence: TGTGCCAGCAGATTGGGGAGCAGCCCTTACGAGCAGTACTTC.

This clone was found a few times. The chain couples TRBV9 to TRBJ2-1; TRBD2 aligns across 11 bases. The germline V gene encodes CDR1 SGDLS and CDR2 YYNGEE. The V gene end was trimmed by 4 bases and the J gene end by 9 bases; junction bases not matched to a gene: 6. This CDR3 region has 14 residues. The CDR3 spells CASSTLAGVGEQFF. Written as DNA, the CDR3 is TGTGCCAGCAGCACACTAGCGGGGGTGGGTGAGCAGTTCTTC.

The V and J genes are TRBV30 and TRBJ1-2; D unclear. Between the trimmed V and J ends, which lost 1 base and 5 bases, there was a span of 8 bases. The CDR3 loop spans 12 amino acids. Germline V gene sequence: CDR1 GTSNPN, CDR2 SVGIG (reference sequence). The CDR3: CAWSASIYGYTF. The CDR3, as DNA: TGTGCCTGGAGTGCCAGTATTTATGGCTACACCTTC. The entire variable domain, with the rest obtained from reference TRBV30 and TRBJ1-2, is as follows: SQTIHQWPATLVQPVGSPLSLECTVEGTSNPNLYWYRQAAGRGLQLLFYSVGIGQISSEVPQNLSASRPQDRQFILSSKKLLLSDSGFYLCAWSASIYGYTFGSGTRLTVV.